This TCR beta chain stems from a study of spatial heterogeneity in lung cancer (dated by TCRdb to between 2018 and 2021). General notes on the study: Beta-chain transcripts were consistently detected in greater numbers than alpha-chain transcripts, which likely reflected higher beta-chain transcript abundance. In the raw uncorrected reads, each unique combination of TCR and UMI appeared on average more than ten times. At surgery, both alpha and beta chains were TCR-sequenced in more than 200 tumor regions, fewer than 65 matched nontumor lung samples and a few dozen PBMC samples. In non-small cell lung cancer, the study made a quantitative comparison of TCR alpha and beta repertoires among multiple tumor regions, matched nontumor lung and blood. The study linked features of the TCR repertoire to counts of nonsynonymous mutations, which were determined by whole-exome sequencing of tumor tissue.

Libraries came from 5' RACE. The listed sequencing device is NextSeq 500. To allow correction of PCR and sequencing errors, the TCR library protocol tagged every TCR cDNA molecule with a unique molecular identifier. The published analysis was carried out like this. TCR identification, UMI-based error correction and CDR3 extraction were all carried out with Decombinator tools. Expanded TCRs were defined as those above a frequency of 2 per 1,000, corresponding to the top 1% of the tumor frequency distribution. Each repertoire was subsampled 100 times to 5,000 TCRs, after which Renyi diversity was computed with the R vegan package. CDR3 similarity networks were built from amino acid triplet string-kernel similarity, with CDR3s being connected when pairwise similarity was above 0.82. TCRdb passed the public sequencing reads through fastp at Q25 and MiXCR, retaining productive beta sequences. Duplicate CDR3 protein sequences are folded into a single record with the most common DNA and genes. These V and J calls are TCRdb output, not the study's own analysis. Across this sample there are some 34,000 distinct CDR3 sequences, with less than 9.5% seen only once. Of the sample, 29% is held by the ten largest clones.

General conclusions and limits of the study: Additional single-cell paired TCR alpha and beta sequencing was considered necessary to confirm, at a functional level, the hypothesis that regional TCRs recognize regional mutations. Ubiquitous expanded tumor TCRs were detected in blood more often at tumor resection than at routine follow-up.

The intended sense of this specimen's time point label: sample taken at primary tumor resection. Samples were obtained from fewer than 80 patients with early-stage, untreated non-small cell lung cancer from the lung TRACERx cohort. For TCR sequencing, whole RNA was extracted from tumor and nontumor lung tissue, or from cryopreserved PBMC samples, and no cell sorting was done. Only patients for whom sufficient RNA was available from at least two tumor regions were selected for TCR sequencing. Regarding this clonotype: Its antigen has not been determined. Per-nucleotide qualities are absent, and no much larger clonotype sits a single base away.

The CDR3 covers 12 residues, taking in both the cysteine and the phenylalanine. The sequence is cut down to CDR3 DNA, 36 bases in frame from base 1. Compared with germline, V lacks 6 bases and J lacks 14 bases; bases without a gene match: 10. CDR1 and CDR2, per the germline V gene, are MNHEY and SVGAGI. Rearrangement joined TRBV6-5 to TRBJ2-1, and 7 bases in between align with TRBD2. The clonotype was recovered from a female donor with early-stage non-small cell lung cancer. This sample comprised PBMCs, obtained at surgery. The CDR3 protein is CASSSLGGTKFF. The DNA sequence is as follows: TGTGCCAGCAGCTCCCTGGGGGGGACCAAGTTCTTC.